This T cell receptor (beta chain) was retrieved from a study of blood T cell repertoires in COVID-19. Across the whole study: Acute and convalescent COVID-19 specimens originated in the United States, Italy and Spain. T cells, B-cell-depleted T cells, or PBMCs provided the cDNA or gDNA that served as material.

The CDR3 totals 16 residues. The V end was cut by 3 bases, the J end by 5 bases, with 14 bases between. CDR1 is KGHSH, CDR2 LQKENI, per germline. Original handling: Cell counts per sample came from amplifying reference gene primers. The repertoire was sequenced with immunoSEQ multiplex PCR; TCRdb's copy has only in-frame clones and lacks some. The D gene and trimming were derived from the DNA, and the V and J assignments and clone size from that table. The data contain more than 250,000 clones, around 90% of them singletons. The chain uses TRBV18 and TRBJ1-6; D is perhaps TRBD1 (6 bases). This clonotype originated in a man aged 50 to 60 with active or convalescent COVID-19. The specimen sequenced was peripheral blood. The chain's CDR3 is CASSPYRDANNSPLHF. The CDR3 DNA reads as TGTGCCAGCTCACCCTACAGGGACGCCAATAATTCACCCCTCCACTTT. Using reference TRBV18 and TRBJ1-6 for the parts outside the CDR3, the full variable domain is NAGVMQNPRHLVRRRGQEARLRCSPMKGHSHVYWYRQLPEEGLKFMVYLQKENIIDESGMPKERFSAEFPKEGPSILRIQQVVRGDSAAYFCASSPYRDANNSPLHFGNGTRLTVT.